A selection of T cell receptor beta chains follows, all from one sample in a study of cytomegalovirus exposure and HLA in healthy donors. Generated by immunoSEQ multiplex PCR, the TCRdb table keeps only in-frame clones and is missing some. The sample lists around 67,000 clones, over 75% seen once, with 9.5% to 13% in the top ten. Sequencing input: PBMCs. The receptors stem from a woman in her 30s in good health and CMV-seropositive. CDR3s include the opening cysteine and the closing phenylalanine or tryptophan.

CDR3: CASSFRRETSYNEQFF
J: TRBJ2-1
V: TRBV6-5

CDR3: CASSPTDRGRHEQYF
J: TRBJ2-7
V: TRBV5-1

CDR3: CASSIVQGTGELFF
J: TRBJ2-2
V: TRBV19

CDR3: CASSMDGQVWQPQHF
J: TRBJ1-5
V: TRBV19

CDR3: CASSRIPGQGLPFF
J: TRBJ1-1
V: TRBV18

CDR3: CASSQRPTVDYEQYF
J: TRBJ2-7
V: TRBV11-2

CDR3: CASRRQGRNTEAFF
J: TRBJ1-1
V: TRBV19

CDR3: CASSYTGSYEQYF
J: NA
V: TRBV5-4

CDR3: CASSPRWDRAEYGYTF
J: TRBJ1-2
V: TRBV27

CDR3: CASSFGSHEQYF
J: TRBJ2-7
V: TRBV7-8

CDR3: CASRDRGRSYNSPLHF
J: TRBJ1-6
V: TRBV2

CDR3: CASSWGGGNQETQYF
J: TRBJ2-5
V: TRBV28

CDR3: CASSQAGQGTYGYTF
J: TRBJ1-2
V: TRBV4-2

CDR3: CASSQDPASASYNEQFF
J: TRBJ2-1
V: TRBV4-2

CDR3: CASSAPQGGYNEQFF
J: TRBJ2-1
V: TRBV5-4

CDR3: CASSEGLAGGQKFF
J: TRBJ2-1
V: TRBV2